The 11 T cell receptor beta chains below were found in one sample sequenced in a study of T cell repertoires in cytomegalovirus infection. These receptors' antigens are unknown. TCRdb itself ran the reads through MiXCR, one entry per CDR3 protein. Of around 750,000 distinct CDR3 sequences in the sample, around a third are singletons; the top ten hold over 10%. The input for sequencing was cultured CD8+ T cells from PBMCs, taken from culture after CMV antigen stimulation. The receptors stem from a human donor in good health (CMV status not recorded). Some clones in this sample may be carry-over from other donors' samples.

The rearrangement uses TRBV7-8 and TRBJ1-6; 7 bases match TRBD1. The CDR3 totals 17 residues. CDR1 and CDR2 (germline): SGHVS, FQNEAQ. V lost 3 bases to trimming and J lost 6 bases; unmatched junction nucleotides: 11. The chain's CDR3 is CASSLFAPGQPNSPLHF. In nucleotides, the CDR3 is TGTGCCAGCAGCTTGTTTGCCCCGGGACAGCCTAATTCACCCCTCCACTTT. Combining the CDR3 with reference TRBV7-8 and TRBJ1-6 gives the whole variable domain GAGVSQSPRYKVAKRGQDVALRCDPISGHVSLFWYQQALGQGPEFLTYFQNEAQLDKSGLPSDRFFAERPEGSVSTLKIQRTQQEDSAVYLCASSLFAPGQPNSPLHFGNGTRLTVT.

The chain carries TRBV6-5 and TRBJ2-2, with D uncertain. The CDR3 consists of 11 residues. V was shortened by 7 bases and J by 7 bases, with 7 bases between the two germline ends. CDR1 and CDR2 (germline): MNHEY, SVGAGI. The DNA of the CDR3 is TGTGCCAGCACGACCGGCGGGGAGCTGTTTTTT. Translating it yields CASTTGGELFF.

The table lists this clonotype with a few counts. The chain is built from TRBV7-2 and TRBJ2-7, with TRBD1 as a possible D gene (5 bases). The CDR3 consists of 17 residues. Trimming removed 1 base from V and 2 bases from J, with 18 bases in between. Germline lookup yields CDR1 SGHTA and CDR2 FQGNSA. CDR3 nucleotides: TGTGCCAGCAGCTTAGGGCAGGGAAGACCTCTACCCTACGAGCAGTACTTC. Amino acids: CASSLGQGRPLPYEQYF.

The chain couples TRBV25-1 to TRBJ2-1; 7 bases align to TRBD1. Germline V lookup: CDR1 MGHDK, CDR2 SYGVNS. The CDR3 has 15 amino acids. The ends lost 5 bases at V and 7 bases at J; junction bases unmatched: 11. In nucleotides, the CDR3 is TGTGCCAGCAGTTCTAACAGGGGTGCGAAGAATGAGCAGTTCTTC. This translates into CASSSNRGAKNEQFF.

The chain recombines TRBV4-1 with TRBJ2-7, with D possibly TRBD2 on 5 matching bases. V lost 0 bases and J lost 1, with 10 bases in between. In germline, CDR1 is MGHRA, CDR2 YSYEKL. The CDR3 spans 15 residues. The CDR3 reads CASSQDMSGSYEQYF. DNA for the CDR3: TGCGCCAGCAGCCAAGATATGAGCGGATCCTACGAGCAGTACTTC.

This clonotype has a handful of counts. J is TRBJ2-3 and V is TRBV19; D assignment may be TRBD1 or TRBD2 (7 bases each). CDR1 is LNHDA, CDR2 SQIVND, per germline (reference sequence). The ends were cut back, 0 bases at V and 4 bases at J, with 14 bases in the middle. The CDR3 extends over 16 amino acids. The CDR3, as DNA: TGTGCCAGTAGTATAGAGGGAGGGGGCTGGGCAGATACGCAGTATTTT. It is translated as CASSIEGGGWADTQYF.

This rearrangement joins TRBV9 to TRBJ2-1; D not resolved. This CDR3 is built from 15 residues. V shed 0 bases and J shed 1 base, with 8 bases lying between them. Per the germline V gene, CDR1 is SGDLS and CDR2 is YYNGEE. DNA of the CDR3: TGTGCCAGCAGCGTAGAGTGGGTATCCTACAATGAGCAGTTCTTC. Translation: CASSVEWVSYNEQFF. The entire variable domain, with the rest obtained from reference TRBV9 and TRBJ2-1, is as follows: DSGVTQTPKHLITATGQRVTLRCSPRSGDLSVYWYQQSLDQGLQFLIQYYNGEERAKGNILERFSAQQFPDLHSELNLSSLELGDSALYFCASSVEWVSYNEQFFGPGTRLTVL.

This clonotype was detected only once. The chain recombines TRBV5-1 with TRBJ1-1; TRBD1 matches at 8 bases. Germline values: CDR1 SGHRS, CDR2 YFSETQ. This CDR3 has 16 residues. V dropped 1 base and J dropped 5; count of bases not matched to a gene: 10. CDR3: CASSLTAYTGGTEAFF. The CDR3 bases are TGCGCCAGCAGCTTGACGGCCTATACAGGGGGGACTGAAGCTTTCTTT.

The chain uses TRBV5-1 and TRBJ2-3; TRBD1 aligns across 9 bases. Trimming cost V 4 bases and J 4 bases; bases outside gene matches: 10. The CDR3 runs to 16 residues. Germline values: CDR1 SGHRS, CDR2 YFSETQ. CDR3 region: CASSHPGTGNPDTQYF. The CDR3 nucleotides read TGCGCCAGCAGCCACCCCGGGACAGGGAACCCAGATACGCAGTATTTT.

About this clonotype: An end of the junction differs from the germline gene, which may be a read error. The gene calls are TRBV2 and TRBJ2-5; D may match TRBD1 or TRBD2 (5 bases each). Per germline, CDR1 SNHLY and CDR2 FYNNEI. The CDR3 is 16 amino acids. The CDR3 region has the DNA TGTGTCAGCCTTGGGATCGACGGGACCCCCAGGGAGACCCAGTACTTC. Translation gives CVSLGIDGTPRETQYF.

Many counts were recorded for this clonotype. The DNA of the CDR3 is TGTGCCAGCAGCCCCCCCGGTGGGGTTAATGAAAAACTGTTTTTT. This codes for CASSPPGGVNEKLFF. This chain joins TRBV7-8 and TRBJ1-4; no firm D call. There are 15 residues in the CDR3. Germline CDR1 is SGHVS and CDR2 is FQNEAQ. V was pared by 5 bases and J by 4 bases, with 14 bases between. Combining the CDR3 with reference TRBV7-8 and TRBJ1-4 gives the whole variable domain GAGVSQSPRYKVAKRGQDVALRCDPISGHVSLFWYQQALGQGPEFLTYFQNEAQLDKSGLPSDRFFAERPEGSVSTLKIQRTQQEDSAVYLCASSPPGGVNEKLFFGSGTQLSVL.